This TCR beta chain originates from a study of T cell responses to AZD1222 COVID-19 vaccine. Findings and caveats of the study: Spike regions recognized by vaccine-associated CD4 TCRs spanned the protein, led by 160-218 and 743-854. Among those given AZD1222, only six were seropositive at baseline.

Libraries were prepared by immunoSEQ multiplex PCR; TCRdb keeps only in-frame clonotypes and omits some of them. The sample carries more than 70,000 clones, roughly 87% recorded once. Pooled together were second doses at about 4 or about 12 weeks. Deletions cut 0 bases from V and 12 bases from J, with 10 bases between. CDR3 length: 12 residues. From germline, CDR1 is SGDLS and CDR2 YYNGEE. Comments on this clone: Its antigen remains unidentified.

The material was peripheral blood, obtained 28 days after the second AZD1222 dose. This clonotype originated in an adult who received the AZD1222 COVID-19 vaccine. The chain links TRBV9 to TRBJ2-1; D remains unclear. The DNA for the CDR3 is TGTGCCAGCAGCGTAGGGGGTGGTAGGCAGTTCTTC. Translation gives CASSVGGGRQFF.